The clone carrying this TCR beta chain has more than one count but fewer than ten. This specimen comes from a study of cytomegalovirus exposure and HLA in healthy donors. For the study at large: Early released data had approximately 86 million unique TCRs, all coming from HLA-typed donors. Within the Caucasian-associated ancestry cluster were around four fifths of the approximately 400 genotyped donors.

Amplification used 60 Vbeta primers and 13 Jbeta primers. Measured with immunoSEQ multiplex PCR; TCRdb has only the in-frame clones, and not every one. Of some 170,000 clones listed, about 9.4% are singletons. The germline V gene has CDR1 ENHRY and CDR2 SYGVKD. The CDR3 has 13 amino acids. Trimming cost V 3 bases and J 1 base, with 6 bases left between them. The chain is built from TRBV10-3 and TRBJ1-1; a possible D gene is TRBD1 (6 bases). The sequence was obtained from a woman aged 30 to 39 in good health and CMV-seropositive. Sequencing input: PBMCs. The CDR3 here is CAISEQGNTEAFF. The CDR3 DNA sequence: TGTGCCATCAGTGAACAGGGGAACACTGAAGCTTTCTTT.